The rows below give T cell receptor beta chains drawn from one sample of a study of blood T cells in healthy people across ages. Using its own MiXCR run on the 5' RACE reads, TCRdb lists one record per CDR3 protein. The sample yields 1.5 million to 1.9 million distinct CDR3 sequences, roughly 43% seen once. Sequencing was performed on blood. These receptors came from a woman between 18 and 29 years old in good health. Each CDR3 is given with its conserved first and last residue. Fields, in order: clone size, D gene, V gene, J gene, CDR3 DNA, CDR3 protein. D genes are given only for firm matches. Clone size, where shown, is once, few, many, or a class for clones that have expanded.

few	TRBD2	TRBV7-2	TRBJ2-1	TGTGCCAGCAGCTTTAGCGGGGGGGCCCTGGGCAATGAGCAGTTCTTC	CASSFSGGALGNEQFF
-	-	TRBV27	TRBJ2-7	TGTGCCAGCAGTCAATCCGGGGGCAGGAACGAGCAGTACTTC	CASSQSGGRNEQYF
-	-	TRBV4-3	TRBJ1-2	TGCGCCAGCAGCCAAGAGCCAGGGTCGATCTCCGGCTACACCTTC	CASSQEPGSISGYTF
-	-	TRBV25-1	TRBJ2-1	TGTGCCAGCAGTGAATCAAGGTCGGGAGACCAGAATGAGCAGTTCTTC	CASSESRSGDQNEQFF
few	-	TRBV9	TRBJ1-2	TGTGCCAGCAGCCCCCAGCCGGGCCCAACTTTTGGCTACACCTTC	CASSPQPGPTFGYTF
-	-	TRBV7-2	TRBJ2-5	TGTGCCAGCAGCCAGGGCTCGACTCAGACCCAGTACTTC	CASSQGSTQTQYF
-	-	TRBV29-1	TRBJ1-1	TGCAGCGTCCGACAGAAGAACACTGAAGCTTTCTTT	CSVRQKNTEAFF
-	-	TRBV9	TRBJ2-3	TGTGCCAGCAGCGTAAGCAGCGCCGTAGATACGCAGTATTTT	CASSVSSAVDTQYF
-	TRBD1	TRBV12-3/TRBV12-4	TRBJ1-4	TGTGCCAGCAGTACCCGGACAGGAAATGAAAAACTGTTTTTT	CASSTRTGNEKLFF
-	-	TRBV9	TRBJ2-7	TGTGCCAGCAGCGTAACCCCGACTCTCTACAATGAGCAGTACTTC	CASSVTPTLYNEQYF
few	-	TRBV29-1	TRBJ1-2	TGCAGCGTTGAACGGCTCATGACAGAACCCGGACCCACCTTC	CSVERLMTEPGPTF
-	-	TRBV10-1	TRBJ2-2	TGCGCCAGCAGTGAGGAACGGGGCCTGCCCGGGGAGCTGTTTTTT	CASSEERGLPGELFF
few	TRBD1	TRBV29-1	TRBJ2-7	TGCAGCGGCTCGGGACAGGGTAACGAGCAGTACTTC	CSGSGQGNEQYF
-	-	TRBV4-3	TRBJ2-7	TGCGCCAGCAGCCCCTCAGGAACAGACGGTCTAGGCGAGCAGTACTTC	CASSPSGTDGLGEQYF
-	TRBD2	TRBV4-1	TRBJ2-2	TGCGCCAGCAGCCAACTAGCGGGAGCTCTTGGCGGGGAGCTGTTTTTT	CASSQLAGALGGELFF
-	TRBD1	TRBV4-3	TRBJ2-3	TGCGCCAGCAGCAGGGGGCGCGGCACAGATACGCAGTATTTT	CASSRGRGTDTQYF
-	-	TRBV29-1	TRBJ1-2	TGCAGCGTTGAAGTCCATAAAGGGGGACCGGCTAACTATGGCTACACCTTC	CSVEVHKGGPANYGYTF
once	-	TRBV12-3/TRBV12-4	TRBJ1-1	TGTGCCAGCAGTTTAAAGGTATCTGAAGCTTTCTTT	CASSLKVSEAFF
-	-	TRBV7-2	TRBJ1-4	TGTGCCAGCAGCTTAGTTCAGAGCCAGAAACTGTTTTTT	CASSLVQSQKLFF
few	TRBD1	TRBV3-1	TRBJ1-2	TGTGCCAGCAGCCAAGGAAGACAGGGTCTCGGCGGCTACACCTTC	CASSQGRQGLGGYTF
few	TRBD1	TRBV27	TRBJ1-1	TGTGCCAGCAGTCGGACAGGGTTAGCTGAAGCTTTCTTT	CASSRTGLAEAFF
-	-	TRBV9	TRBJ2-7	TGTGCCAGCAGCGTAGCAGGACAACGCTCCTACAATGAGCAGTACTTC	CASSVAGQRSYNEQYF
-	TRBD1	TRBV5-5	TRBJ2-7	TGTGCCAGCAGCTGGGACAGCATGAGGATCTACGAGCAGTACTTC	CASSWDSMRIYEQYF
few	-	TRBV7-2	TRBJ2-7	TGTGCCAGCGGTGGCAGTGCCTACGAGCAGTACTTC	CASGGSAYEQYF
few	-	TRBV4-1	TRBJ2-7	TGCGCCAGCAGCCAAGGAGAGTTGGGTCTCAGCCCCTACGAGCAGTACTTC	CASSQGELGLSPYEQYF
few	TRBD2	TRBV7-3	TRBJ2-1	TGTGCCAGCAGCTTAACGGGACTAGTTGAGGATGAGCAGTTCTTC	CASSLTGLVEDEQFF
-	-	TRBV20-1	TRBJ1-5	TGCAGTGCTAGAGATTACGGCAGGTCGATTGGTCAGCCCCAGCATTTT	CSARDYGRSIGQPQHF
many	TRBD1	TRBV4-3	TRBJ2-1	TGCGCCAGCAGCCAATTGTTCGGGACAGGGTCGAATGAGCAGTTCTTC	CASSQLFGTGSNEQFF
-	TRBD2	TRBV7-2	TRBJ2-4	TGTGCCAGCAGCTTAATGAGCGGGGGGGGAAAAAACATTCAGTACTTC	CASSLMSGGGKNIQYF
-	-	TRBV18	TRBJ1-1	TGTGCCAGCTCACCGGACGAGCGAAGGATTGAAGCTTTCTTT	CASSPDERRIEAFF
-	-	TRBV30	TRBJ2-2	TGTGCCTGGAGTGTAGGGGGGTTCAGCGGGGAGCTGTTTTTT	CAWSVGGFSGELFF
few	-	TRBV7-2	TRBJ1-1	TGTGCCAGCAGAATCTCGCGAGACACTGAAGCTTTCTTT	CASRISRDTEAFF
-	-	TRBV11-2	TRBJ2-1	TGTGCCAGCAGCTTAACCCCGACCGGGAATGAGCGGTTCTTC	CASSLTPTGNERFF
-	-	TRBV25-1	TRBJ2-3	TGTGCCAGCAGTGAGGGGGACTTAGAAGATACGCAGTATTTT	CASSEGDLEDTQYF
many	-	TRBV7-9	TRBJ1-2	TGTGCCAGCAGTTCGCCCTATGGCTACACCTTC	CASSSPYGYTF
few	TRBD2	TRBV7-8	TRBJ2-3	TGTGCCAGCAGCAAGCGGGGACTAGATCTGGATACGCAGTATTTT	CASSKRGLDLDTQYF
-	TRBD1	TRBV6-4	TRBJ1-2	TGTGCCAGCAGAGGCGGGACAGGGTACGGCTACACCTTC	CASRGGTGYGYTF
-	-	TRBV27	TRBJ2-2	TGTGCCAGCAGTTTATCGAGGGACTTTGTTATGGACACCGGGGAGCTGTTTTTT	CASSLSRDFVMDTGELFF
many	TRBD2	TRBV12-3/TRBV12-4	TRBJ2-1	TGTGCCAGCAGTTTATCGGGCGGGGGGACTCGTTCCTACAATGAGCAGTTCTTC	CASSLSGGGTRSYNEQFF
-	TRBD2	TRBV20-1	TRBJ2-5	TGCAGTGTAGGCGGGGGGGCCGGTGAGACCCAGTACTTC	CSVGGGAGETQYF
once	-	TRBV4-1	TRBJ1-2	TGCGCCAGCAGCCAACGAGTATACTATGGCTACACCTTC	CASSQRVYYGYTF
-	TRBD2	TRBV24-1	TRBJ2-3	TGTGCCACCGGTCCCGGGGGGGCCACAGATACGCAGTATTTT	CATGPGGATDTQYF
-	TRBD1	TRBV25-1	TRBJ2-7	TGTGCCAGCAGTGAAGCCGGGACAGGGATGGGTTCCTACGAGCAGTACTTC	CASSEAGTGMGSYEQYF
few	-	TRBV7-2	TRBJ2-1	TGTGCCAGCAGCTTAGCGGGGGCCGGTTTCAATGAGCAGTTCTTC	CASSLAGAGFNEQFF
-	TRBD1	TRBV20-1	TRBJ1-5	TGCAGTGCTAGAGAACCAGGGGGCCAACCCCAGCATTTT	CSAREPGGQPQHF
-	-	TRBV20-1	TRBJ1-1	TGCAGTGCTCTCGGGAGGGGGAGCACTGAAGCTTTCTTT	CSALGRGSTEAFF
-	TRBD2	TRBV29-1	TRBJ2-1	TGCAGCGGGCTCCCCGGGACTAGCGGCGATGAGCAGTTCTTC	CSGLPGTSGDEQFF